This T cell receptor beta chain comes out of a study of T cells in Graves' hyperthyroidism and ophthalmopathy. Germline V gene data show CDR1 as SGHAT and CDR2 as FQNNGV. This CDR3 region has 12 residues. Only a few counts were recorded for this clonotype. One end of the junction fails to match germline, which may point to a read error. RNA transcripts were the template for amplifying TCR beta CDR3 regions. A set of HTBI primers served as the primers for a first-round RT-PCR of the TCR CDR3. TCRdb redid the calling of the multiplex PCR reads with MiXCR, one entry per CDR3 protein. The data show some 490,000 distinct CDR3 sequences, 20% to 25% seen once.

The source of this sequence is a woman aged 70-85 years with Graves' ophthalmopathy. The chain combines TRBV11-2 with TRBJ2-1, with 7 bases identical to TRBD2. The sequencing input was blood. Here the CDR3 DNA reads TGTACCAGCAGCTGGGGCGGGGGTGAGCAGTTCTTC. This encodes CTSSWGGGEQFF.